The 11 T cell receptor beta chains given below trace back to one sample, sequenced in a study of T cell responses to AZD1222 COVID-19 vaccine. Assay: immunoSEQ multiplex PCR; the TCRdb copy retains only in-frame clones and omits some. Here the sample spans roughly 100,000 clones, around 82% being singletons. Sequenced here: peripheral blood, sampled on day 0 of AZD1222 vaccination. The receptor source for this set is an adult in good health.

This clone was seen only a few times. J is TRBJ2-7 and V is TRBV11-3, with unresolved D. V lost 3 bases and J lost 6, with 6 bases in between. This CDR3 comprises 11 residues. Germline CDR1 SGHNT, CDR2 YENEEA. CDR3 amino acids: CASSFWGEQYF. CDR3 bases: TGTGCCAGCAGCTTTTGGGGCGAGCAGTACTTC. The whole variable domain, remainder taken from reference TRBV11-3 and TRBJ2-7, is EAGVVQSPRYKIIEKKQPVAFWCNPISGHNTLYWYLQNLGQGPELLIRYENEEAVDDSQLPKDRFSAERLKGVDSTLKIQPAELGDSAVYLCASSFWGEQYFGPGTRLTVT.

The sample holds one count of this clone. This rearrangement joins TRBV30 to TRBJ1-1, with D maybe TRBD1 (6 bases). This CDR3 comprises 13 residues. V was shortened by 3 bases and J by 1 base, with 9 bases between the two germline ends. The germline CDR1 and CDR2 sequences are GTSNPN and SVGIG (reference sequence). CDR3 sequence (DNA): TGTGCCTGGAGGGGGGGCAGGAACACTGAAGCTTTCTTT. Residues: CAWRGGRNTEAFF.

This chain's CDR3 is CASNGGGGYTF. As DNA, the CDR3 is TGCGCCAGCAACGGGGGAGGCGGCTACACCTTC. This chain connects TRBV5-1 to TRBJ1-2; D may be TRBD1 (5 bases). CDR1 and CDR2 (germline): SGHRS, YFSETQ. Trimming left V 6 bases short and J 8 bases short, with 11 bases between. This CDR3 has 11 amino acids. Supplemented by reference TRBV5-1 and TRBJ1-2, the full variable domain reads KAGVTQTPRYLIKTRGQQVTLSCSPISGHRSVSWYQQTPGQGLQFLFEYFSETQRNKGNFPGRFSGRQFSNSRSEMNVSTLELGDSALYLCASNGGGGYTFGSGTRLTVV.

The V and J genes are TRBV12-3 or TRBV12-4 and TRBJ1-2, with D tentatively TRBD1 (6 bases). V lost 6 bases to trimming and J lost 4 bases, with 12 bases between them. CDR3 length: 13 amino acids. The chain's CDR3 is CASSSQGSYGYTF. In DNA form, the CDR3 reads TGTGCCAGCAGCTCACAGGGTTCCTATGGCTACACCTTC.

This sequence joins TRBV30 and TRBJ1-1; D is unclear. The CDR3 has 13 amino acids. Trimming took off 0 bases at V and 8 bases at J, with 13 bases between the two ends. Germline CDR1 GTSNPN, CDR2 SVGIG (reference sequence). This CDR3 reads CAWSVYVGSEAFF. In DNA, the CDR3 is TGTGCCTGGAGTGTCTATGTTGGGTCCGAAGCTTTCTTT.

The V call is TRBV28, the J call TRBJ1-2; 10 positions match TRBD1. Per germline, CDR1 MDHEN and CDR2 SYDVKM. This CDR3 spans 14 amino acids. Losses at the gene ends were 6 bases for V and 4 bases for J; bases not matched to a gene: 5. The CDR3 here is CASRPTGGGYGYTF. The CDR3 DNA is TGTGCCAGCAGACCGACAGGGGGCGGCTATGGCTACACCTTC.

The chain joins TRBV28 to TRBJ1-4; 8 positions match TRBD1. V was clipped by 2 bases and J by 7 bases; unmatched bases: 3. Germline loops: CDR1 MDHEN, CDR2 SYDVKM. The CDR3 has 14 amino acids. The CDR3 DNA reads as TGTGCCAGCAGTTTACAGGGGGCGCCTGAAAAACTGTTTTTT. This translates into CASSLQGAPEKLFF.

The chain is built from TRBV28 and TRBJ1-2, with TRBD1 matching 7 bases. Germline V CDR1 and CDR2: MDHEN, SYDVKM. Trimming removed 7 bases from V and 10 bases from J; junction bases left unmatched: 6. This CDR3 has 11 residues. DNA of the CDR3: TGTGCCAGCACAACAGGGGTGAACTACACCTTC. It is translated as CASTTGVNYTF.

The chain couples TRBV6-5 to TRBJ1-5, with TRBD1 identical over 7 bases. The V gene end was trimmed by 6 bases and the J gene end by 2 bases; junction bases not matched to a gene: 7. Germline-derived CDR1 and CDR2 are MNHEY and SVGAGI. There are 15 residues in the CDR3. CDR3 in DNA: TGTGCCAGCAGATCTACAGGGGTCGGCAATCAGCCCCAGCATTTT. It yields the protein CASRSTGVGNQPQHF.

This chain uses TRBV7-8 with TRBJ1-1; possible D gene TRBD1, 6 bases. Germline V lookup: CDR1 SGHVS, CDR2 FQNEAQ. This CDR3 has 12 residues. The V and J ends lost 6 bases and 11 bases respectively, with 16 bases between them. The CDR3: CASRSIGGTAFF. As DNA, the CDR3 is TGTGCCAGCAGGTCGATAGGGGGGACGGCTTTCTTT.

The rearrangement joins TRBV19 to TRBJ2-3, with no clear D. In germline, CDR1 is LNHDA, CDR2 SQIVND (reference sequence). The CDR3 spans 14 residues. Between the trimmed V and J ends, which lost 0 bases and 3 bases, there was a span of 7 bases. CDR3 in amino acids: CASSIDTETDTQYF. The CDR3, as DNA: TGTGCCAGTAGTATAGATACAGAGACAGATACGCAGTATTTT.